This T cell receptor (beta chain) was captured by sequencing in a study of T cell changes during pregnancy in multiple sclerosis (dated by TCRdb to the late 2010s). In the study overall: The study looked at changes in the T cell repertoire across pregnancy in women with multiple sclerosis.

On this clone itself: Its antigen has not been determined. No per-base quality is available; no much larger clone lies one base away.

Library prep was done by the immunoSEQ multiplex PCR assay. TCRdb stores this immuneACCESS table with in-frame sequences only. Part of the clones is absent; in the studies checked, under half of the shortfall reflects unresolved V genes, and no reason is known for the rest. Present in this sample are roughly 57,000 clones, about 89% of which were seen just once. Of the sample, about 2.5% falls within the top ten clones. This sample comprised peripheral blood, obtained in the first trimester of pregnancy. This receptor was taken from a female donor with multiple sclerosis, enrolled in a pregnancy study.

The CDR3 is CASSQGFNRAGYTF. The nucleotides are TGCGCCAGCAGCCAAGGATTTAACAGGGCGGGCTACACCTTC. The V gene is TRBV4-3 and the J gene is TRBJ1-2, with a tentative D gene TRBD1 over 6 matching bases. CDR1 and CDR2, per the germline V gene, are LGHNA and YSLEER. Spanning cysteine to phenylalanine, the CDR3 consists of 14 amino acids. The retained sequence is limited to the CDR3, 42 bases, with the frame set at the first base. Trimming costs V 1 base and J 8 bases, and their ends lie 14 bases apart.